This TCR beta chain was documented in a study of blood T cell repertoires in COVID-19. Whole-study context: The United States, Italy and Spain provided the acute and convalescent COVID-19 samples.

J gave up 6 bases and V 4 bases, and 6 bases lay outside the gene matches. The germline CDR1 and CDR2 sequences are SGHTA and FQGNSA. CDR3 length: 14 amino acids. Method: immunoSEQ multiplex PCR; TCRdb's copy keeps in-frame clones and lacks some. Of over 200,000 clones in the sample, around 89% were seen once. All enrollees were about 18 to 90 years old and from fewer than 25 US areas. Cohorts were assigned according to the clinical history that participants reported. Sequencing was done on a sample of PBMCs or T cells enriched from blood (not recorded which). The chain employs TRBV7-2 and TRBJ1-5; TRBD1 matches at 7 bases. This sequence was found in a woman in her thirties or forties with acute COVID-19. The CDR3 region has the DNA TGTGCCAGCAGCTACAGACAGGGTAGTCAGCCCCAGCATTTT. It yields the protein CASSYRQGSQPQHF.